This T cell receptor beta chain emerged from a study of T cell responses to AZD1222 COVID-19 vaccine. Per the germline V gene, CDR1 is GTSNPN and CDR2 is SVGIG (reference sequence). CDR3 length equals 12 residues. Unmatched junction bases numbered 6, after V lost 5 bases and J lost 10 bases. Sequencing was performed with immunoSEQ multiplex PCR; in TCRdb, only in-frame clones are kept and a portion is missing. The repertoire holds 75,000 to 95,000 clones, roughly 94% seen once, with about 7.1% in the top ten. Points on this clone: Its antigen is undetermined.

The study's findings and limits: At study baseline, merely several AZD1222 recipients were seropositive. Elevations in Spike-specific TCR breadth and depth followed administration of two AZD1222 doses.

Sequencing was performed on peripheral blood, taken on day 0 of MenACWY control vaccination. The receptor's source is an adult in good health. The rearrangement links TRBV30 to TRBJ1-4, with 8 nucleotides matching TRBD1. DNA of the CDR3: TGTGCCTGGGAACAGGGGGGGCGAAAACTGTTTTTT. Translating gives CAWEQGGRKLFF.